The 14 T cell receptor beta chains below were found in one sample sequenced in a study of regulatory T cells in long-lasting Graves disease. iRepertoire HTBI primers and Arm-PCR of CDR3 regions built TCR beta libraries. TCRdb re-derived calls from the multiplex PCR reads in MiXCR, one entry per CDR3 protein. The sample consists of around 250,000 distinct CDR3 sequences, about 19% of them appearing once. Time point reported: newly diagnosed GD, antithyroid drugs for less than 3 months. The TCR library used RNA extracted from PBMCs. The material sequenced was peripheral blood mononuclear cells (PBMCs), taken at new diagnosis, from a patient treated with antithyroid drugs. The receptors come from a female donor with Graves disease.

This clonotype was counted many times. The gene calls are TRBV12-3 or TRBV12-4 and TRBJ1-5; possibly TRBD1 for D (5 bases). V dropped 3 bases and J dropped 4 bases, with 10 bases sitting between them. The CDR3 has 14 amino acids. In DNA form, the CDR3 reads TGTGCCAGCAGTTTGTCCGGGGCGAATCAGCCCCAGCATTTT. Amino acids: CASSLSGANQPQHF.

As regards this clonotype: A read error is likely here: a far larger clone is one base away. The DNA of the CDR3 is TGTGCCAGCAGCCCCGTCGGTGGCGAGCAGTTCTTC. Its protein is CASSPVGGEQFF. The genes are TRBV11-2 and TRBJ2-1; D ambiguous. Germline CDR1 is SGHAT and CDR2 is FQNNGV. The CDR3 spans 12 residues. V was clipped by 5 bases and J by 10 bases, with 12 bases between them.

This clonotype has at least ten counts. CDR3 protein: CATSVPQGLPRDEQFF. The CDR3 DNA follows: TGTGCCACCAGTGTACCACAGGGTTTGCCGAGAGATGAGCAGTTCTTC. This chain uses TRBV24-1 with TRBJ2-1; tentative D call: TRBD1 (6 bases). The V end was cut by 5 bases, the J end by 8 bases, with 21 bases between. This CDR3 contains 16 residues. Germline-derived CDR1 and CDR2 are KGHDR and SFDVKD.

V is TRBV5-1 and J is TRBJ1-6; D ambiguous. Germline V CDR1 and CDR2: SGHRS, YFSETQ. V dropped 1 base and J dropped 6 bases, with 11 bases sitting between them. This CDR3 spans 15 amino acids. CDR3 sequence: CASSLITTGNSPLHF. CDR3 DNA: TGCGCCAGCAGCTTGATAACCACGGGTAATTCACCCCTCCACTTT.

The sample holds many counts of this clonotype. Here the CDR3 reads CASSSRLSYEQYF. The CDR3 DNA reads as TGTGCCAGCAGCTCCCGGCTCTCCTACGAGCAGTACTTC. The V and J genes are TRBV11-1 and TRBJ2-7; D gene ambiguous. The length of the CDR3 is 13 residues. From germline, CDR1 is SGHAT and CDR2 FQDESV (reference sequence). The V gene lost 4 bases and the J gene lost 0 bases, with 7 bases spanning the gap. The complete variable domain, with remaining parts taken from reference TRBV11-1 and TRBJ2-7, reads EAEVAQSPRYKITEKSQAVAFWCDPISGHATLYWYRQILGQGPELLVQFQDESVVDDSQLPKDRFSAERLKGVDSTLKIQPAELGDSAMYLCASSSRLSYEQYFGPGTRLTVT.

In this sample, this clonotype turned up many times. The CDR3 region is CASSLKGNTEAFF. DNA for the CDR3: TGTGCCAGCAGCTTAAAGGGAAACACTGAAGCTTTCTTT. The chain is built from TRBV11-3 and TRBJ1-1; D is uncertain. The CDR3 contains 13 residues. With 2 bases removed from V and 2 bases from J, the gap between germline ends came to 6 bases. CDR1 SGHNT and CDR2 YENEEA come from the germline V gene.

The chain uses TRBV7-3 and TRBJ1-1, with 8 bases aligning to TRBD1. Germline CDR1 SGHTA, CDR2 FQGTGA. The CDR3 covers 16 residues. V lost 5 bases and J lost 1; bases outside the gene matches: 9. The DNA for the CDR3 is TGTGCCAGCAGCCCTCGCTCAGGGGGCCCGAACACTGAAGCTTTCTTT. It codes for CASSPRSGGPNTEAFF.

The chain carries TRBV6-1 and TRBJ1-6; TRBD1 matches 10 bases. V shed 6 bases, J shed 7 bases, and the junction held 9 bases outside the gene matches. The germline V gene has CDR1 MNHNS and CDR2 SASEGT. CDR3 length equals 16 residues. The chain's CDR3 is CASSPTPGQGNSPLHF. CDR3 in DNA: TGTGCCAGCAGCCCCACCCCGGGACAGGGGAATTCACCCCTCCACTTT.

The sample holds one count of this clonotype. Given a much more abundant clone one base away, this may be a read error. The rearrangement uses TRBV20-1 and TRBJ2-7, with 8 bases matching TRBD2. Germline V gene lookup returns CDR1 DFQATT and CDR2 SNEGSKA (reference sequence). The V segment lost 1 base and the J segment 7 bases; nucleotides outside the gene matches: 21. This CDR3 is built from 18 residues. DNA of the CDR3: TGCAGTGCTAGAGGAGGAAAACTTAGCGGGACGACCTACAATGAGCAGTACTTC. This codes for CSARGGKLSGTTYNEQYF.

This clonotype has a count of ten or more. The genes are TRBV6-2 or TRBV6-3 and TRBJ2-3; 11 bases are a match to TRBD2. CDR1 is MNHEY, CDR2 SVGEGT, per germline. V lost 10 bases, J lost 5 bases, and 11 bases stayed unmatched. The CDR3 has 15 amino acids. The CDR3 DNA is TGTGCCACCACCGAACTAGCGGGAGAGGGAGATACGCAGTATTTT. It encodes CATTELAGEGDTQYF.

The sample holds many counts of this clonotype. The genes are TRBV12-3 or TRBV12-4 and TRBJ2-3; perhaps TRBD2 as D (5 bases). The CDR3 has 16 residues. V lost 6 bases and J 1 base, leaving 17 bases between the germline ends. In DNA, the CDR3 is TGTGCCAGCAGCCTGGGAGTATCGCTGGGCACAGATACGCAGTATTTT. Protein product: CASSLGVSLGTDTQYF.

This clonotype was seen ten or more times. This chain connects TRBV7-2 to TRBJ2-3; D is uncertain. Germline V gene lookup returns CDR1 SGHTA and CDR2 FQGNSA. Trimming pared 6 bases from V and 5 bases from J, leaving 9 bases between. The CDR3 is 12 residues long. The CDR3 protein is CASSRRQDTQYF. CDR3 nucleotide sequence: TGTGCCAGCAGTCGGAGACAAGATACGCAGTATTTT.

The chain uses TRBV6-5 and TRBJ1-2; unclear D gene. This CDR3 comprises 14 residues. Germline V gives CDR1 MNHEY, CDR2 SVGAGI. Trimming cost V 0 bases and J 5 bases, with 10 bases left between them. The CDR3 DNA reads TGTGCCAGCAGTTACTCCCAGGAGTTGTATGGCTACACCTTC. Its protein product is CASSYSQELYGYTF.

Remarks on this clonotype: At one of its ends the junction is not consistent with the germline gene, which may arise from a read error. This sequence joins TRBV5-1 and TRBJ2-7; 9 bases map to TRBD1. From germline, CDR1 is SGHRS and CDR2 YFSETQ. CDR3 length: 15 amino acids. The CDR3 spells CASSLTGGFSYGQYF. In nucleotides, the CDR3 is TGCGCCAGCAGCCTGACAGGGGGATTCTCCTACGGGCAGTACTTC. The full variable domain, completed using reference TRBV5-1 and TRBJ2-7, is KAGVTQTPRYLIKTRGQQVTLSCSPISGHRSVSWYQQTPGQGLQFLFEYFSETQRNKGNFPGRFSGRQFSNSRSEMNVSTLELGDSALYLCASSLTGGFSYGQYFGPGTRLTVT.